What follows describes a single TCR beta chain. Its target is not known. The data derive from a study of vaccination and CD4 T cells after COVID-19. The CDR3 spans 13 residues. V was clipped by 8 bases and J by 1 base; unmatched bases: 1. The germline gives CDR1 LNHDA, CDR2 SQIVND (reference sequence). With the Oncomine TCR Beta short-read assay, DNA from cultured CD4+ T cells was sequenced. Someone extracted genomic DNA from cultured CD4+ T cells. One entry per CDR3 protein, called by TCRdb with MiXCR from the PCR reads. The repertoire holds 25,000 or so distinct CDR3 sequences, with around two fifths as singletons. Treatment noted: approximately nine-day PBMC culture with coronavirus spike peptide pools or control peptides (ViraFEST assay). All positive PCR tests were dated between March and December 2020, predating US Alpha, Beta and Delta variants. Overall study results and limits: The appearance of a median about 86% of reactive clones in convalescent patients occurred only post-vaccination.

Specimen: CD4+ T cells from blood, cultured in vitro. This chain joins TRBV19 and TRBJ1-1, with TRBD1 matching over 10 bases. This clonotype was sampled from a human donor who had recovered from COVID-19. This CDR3 is CASRQGANTEAFF. The CDR3 region has the DNA TGTGCCAGTCGACAGGGGGCGAACACTGAAGCTTTCTTT.